A selection of T cell receptor beta chains follows, all from one sample in a study of CXCR3-negative and CXCR3-positive naive CD8 T cells. Reanalyzing the 5' RACE reads, TCRdb keeps one entry per CDR3 protein, without DNA. This sample's table reports about 48,000 distinct CDR3 sequences. Sequenced sample: memory CD8+ T cells from blood. Receptors originate from a human donor in good health. Some clones in this sample may be carry-over from other donors' samples. The CDR3 runs from the conserved cysteine through the conserved F or W. Fields, in order: J gene, clone size, CDR3 length, V gene, CDR3 protein. Clone sizes are given selectively: once, few, many, or a class where the clone is expanded.

TRBJ2-7	.	16	TRBV27	CASSLSKRAGGVEQYF
TRBJ2-1	.	14	TRBV12-5	CASGPTNSYNEQFF
TRBJ2-5	.	15	TRBV2	CASSGRDRIKETQYF
TRBJ2-3	.	16	TRBV28	CASSFEASGIADTQYF
TRBJ2-7	.	13	TRBV29-1	CSVEDHRSYEQYF
TRBJ1-1	.	12	TRBV7-9	CASSFGDTEAFF
TRBJ2-7	.	14	TRBV6-2/TRBV6-3	CASSYSRETYEQYF
TRBJ2-2	.	14	TRBV28	CASSSMGNTGELFF
TRBJ1-4	.	15	TRBV6-5	CASSASEGFNEKLFF
TRBJ1-6	.	16	TRBV28	CASSLFDGSYNSPLHF
TRBJ1-2	.	16	TRBV7-6	CASSSWTGQGDYGYTF
TRBJ2-7	.	15	TRBV7-2	CASSLGTTGTYEQYF
TRBJ2-7	.	14	TRBV4-2	CASGQASGSYEQYF
TRBJ2-4	.	14	TRBV3-1	CASSQQSGSVIQYF
TRBJ1-1	.	14	TRBV4-3	CASSQDLSGPAAFF
TRBJ2-2	.	17	TRBV5-5	CASSYAGTGVGTGELFF
TRBJ2-1	.	15	TRBV6-4	CASSDPTGDHNEQFF
TRBJ1-1	.	16	TRBV20-1	CSARDWGSGANTEAFF
TRBJ2-7	.	14	TRBV15	CATSTAWGGMEQYF
TRBJ2-5	.	19	TRBV28	CASSLFVFGGGAYQETQYF
TRBJ1-1	.	13	TRBV27	CASSPQGHTEAFF
TRBJ2-7	.	17	TRBV4-3	CASSQDRGASGTVEQYF
TRBJ2-7	.	15	TRBV28	CASSSSGGGSYEQYF
TRBJ1-1	.	14	TRBV6-5	CASSYSTGGNEAFF
TRBJ2-1	.	15	TRBV4-3	CASSQEGQTYNEQFF
TRBJ2-7	.	14	TRBV27	CASRPRPPSYEQYF
TRBJ2-2	.	13	TRBV29-1	CSVGDLLTGELFF
TRBJ2-7	.	12	TRBV4-2	CASSPLGGEQYF
TRBJ1-3	.	15	TRBV4-1	CASSQELQTGNTIYF
TRBJ2-5	.	13	TRBV11-3	CASSARTEETQYF
TRBJ2-5	.	17	TRBV7-2	CASSLRGPMALQETQYF
TRBJ2-4	.	16	TRBV14	CASSQAFSRTKNIQYF
TRBJ2-2	.	12	TRBV9	CASSPDTGELFF
TRBJ2-4	.	15	TRBV9	CASSVSGTVKNIQYF
TRBJ1-5	.	13	TRBV12-3/TRBV12-4	CASSLRGSQPQHF
TRBJ2-1	.	17	TRBV5-1	CASSLAGTPSSYNEQFF
TRBJ2-7	.	15	TRBV9	CASGPSGGTNYEQYF
TRBJ2-6	.	20	TRBV7-6	CASSLRELFGSSSGANVLTF
TRBJ2-7	.	16	TRBV11-2	CASSLDPPSGGHEQYF
TRBJ2-7	.	14	TRBV6-2/TRBV6-3	CASSRTPDVYEQYF
TRBJ2-7	.	14	TRBV27	CASSLSTGDYEQYF
TRBJ2-5	.	15	TRBV7-6	CASSRTGTSGETQYF
TRBJ2-3	.	15	TRBV9	CASSARDWYTDTQYF
TRBJ2-2	.	17	TRBV4-3	CASSQDLTGGNAEELFF
TRBJ1-2	.	15	TRBV21-1	CASSKRTGGENGYTF
TRBJ2-1	.	14	TRBV20-1	CSAWDLWSGNEQFF
TRBJ1-1	.	13	TRBV7-9	CASSLVTSTEAFF
TRBJ2-1	medium-sized	15	TRBV27	CASSFLGGSYNEQFF
TRBJ2-7	.	13	TRBV29-1	CSVSSGGDYEQYF
TRBJ1-3	.	14	TRBV10-3	CATQGKATGNTIYF
TRBJ2-3	.	13	TRBV7-8	CASSLGGWDTQYF